This T cell receptor beta chain was observed in a study of T cells in Graves' hyperthyroidism and ophthalmopathy. Regarding the study as a whole: The model made its ophthalmopathy prediction, and onset followed a median approximately six months later. Among clonotypes expanded in thyroid above 0.001, most were also found in blood.

Fresh peripheral blood, roughly 9.6 ml, was the source of the PBMCs. It was RNA transcripts that yielded the amplified TCR beta CDR3 regions. With the HTBI primer set, the TCR CDR3 went through a first round of RT-PCR. Via MiXCR, TCRdb re-called the multiplex PCR reads, giving one row per CDR3 protein. In the table there are about 840,000 distinct CDR3 sequences, 38% of which are singletons. This CDR3 comprises 11 residues. The germline gives CDR1 WSHSY, CDR2 SAAADI. V lost 2 bases and J 7 bases, leaving 5 bases between the germline ends. This clonotype was found many times. Its target is unknown. V is TRBV10-2 and J is TRBJ1-1; D not resolved. The receptor's source is a man younger than 30 with Graves' hyperthyroidism. The sequenced sample consisted of blood. In DNA, the CDR3 is TGCGCCAGCAGTGAGACGTATGAAGCTTTCTTT. Amino acids: CASSETYEAFF.